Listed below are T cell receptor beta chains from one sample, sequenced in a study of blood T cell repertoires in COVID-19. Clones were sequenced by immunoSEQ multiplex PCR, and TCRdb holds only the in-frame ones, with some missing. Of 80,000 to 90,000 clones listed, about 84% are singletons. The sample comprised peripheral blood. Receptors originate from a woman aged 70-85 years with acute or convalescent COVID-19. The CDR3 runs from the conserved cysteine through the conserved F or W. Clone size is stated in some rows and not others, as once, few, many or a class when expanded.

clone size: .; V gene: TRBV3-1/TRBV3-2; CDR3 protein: CASSQAGDQPQHF
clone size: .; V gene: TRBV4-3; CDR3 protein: CASSQDRQSFTEAFF
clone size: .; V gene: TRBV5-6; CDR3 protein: CASSSTGMVDTQYF
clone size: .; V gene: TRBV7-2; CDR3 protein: CASSPWTGRSGNTIYF
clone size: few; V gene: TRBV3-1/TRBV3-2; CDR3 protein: CASRYQTDTGELFF
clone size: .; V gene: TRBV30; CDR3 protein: CAGLAGSTDTQYF
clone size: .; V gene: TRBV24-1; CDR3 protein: CATRQNTEAFF
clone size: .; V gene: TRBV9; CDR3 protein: CASSVGGQGSGGYTF
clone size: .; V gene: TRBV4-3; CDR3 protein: CASSQWGASGSRNTQYF
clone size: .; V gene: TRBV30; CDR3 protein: CAWKISGSSYNEQFF
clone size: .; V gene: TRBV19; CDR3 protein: CASSRGGHTGRNQETQYF
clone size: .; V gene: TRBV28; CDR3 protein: CASSLLLEVYGYTF
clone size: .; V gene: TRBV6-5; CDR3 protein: CASSYRTGNYGYTF